The subject of this entry is one T cell receptor (beta chain). This clonotype was picked up many times. The specificity of this receptor is unknown. The input lacks base qualities; no much larger clone sits a single base away. The library came from 5' RACE. Sequencer: NextSeq 500. The TCR library protocol attached unique molecular identifiers to individual cDNA molecules to correct for sequencing error and PCR bias. Both TCR alpha and beta chains were sequenced, and tight co-correlation was observed between alpha and beta sequence abundances in each sample. The original pipeline was this. Decombinator V4 was used to perform V gene, J gene and CDR3 annotation of TCR sequences. Expanded TCRs were defined as changing significantly between any two time points under a Poisson model with p below 0.0001. TCR abundances were normalised to the total number of TCRs sequenced per sample and were expressed as counts per million. MAIT TCRs were defined by TRAV1-2 paired with TRAJ12, TRAJ20 or TRAJ33, and iNKT TCRs by TRAV10 paired with TRAJ18. VDJdb, accessed on 1 November 2021, was searched for TCRs annotated for CMV, EBV and SARS-CoV-2, and TCRs annotated for more than one antigen were excluded. TCRdb cleaned the public reads at Q25 with fastp, built clones with MiXCR and kept in-frame beta chains. Each CDR3 protein gets just one entry, which takes the most common genes and DNA from the rows behind it. The V and J calls, along with clone size, are taken from TCRdb and not from the paper's own processing. This sample has more than 60,000 distinct CDR3 sequences in its table, and around 12% of those were observed once. Approximately 1% of the sample is taken by the ten largest.

This sample was included in a study of early T cells in non-severe SARS-CoV-2 infection (dated by TCRdb to about 2021). In terms of the full investigation: Because TCR sequencing relied on bulk RNA taken from unsorted whole blood, pairing of alpha and beta chains was not possible.

The germline V gene specifies MDHEN as CDR1 and SYDVKM as CDR2. Measured from the cysteine to the phenylalanine, the CDR3 is 15 residues long. The kept DNA is CDR3 alone, 45 bases in frame from the first base. V is shortened by 5 bases, J by 8 bases, and the region joining them spans 21 bases. Findings and caveats that apply to the study as a whole: VDJdb matching was skewed toward anti-spike CD8 responses, so virus-specific expansions were likely underestimated and private and CD4 specificities were missed.

The study was a case-control design nested within a healthcare worker cohort in London, UK, with weekly nasopharyngeal swab PCR tests and blood sampling. Healthcare workers were enrolled in the week of the UK lockdown, from 23 to 31 March 2020, and were followed every week for up to roughly 16 weeks. The chain was built from TRBV28 and TRBJ1-2; there is no confident call for the D gene. The source of this sequence is an adult who was a healthcare worker with PCR-confirmed SARS-CoV-2 infection or an uninfected control (not recorded which). The donor label of this sample is uncertain. This sample comprised whole blood, obtained at baseline. The CDR3: CASSPLSPEAHGYTF. The DNA is as follows: TGTGCCAGCAGTCCCCTTTCCCCGGAAGCTCACGGCTACACCTTC.